The T cell receptor beta chain described here comes from a study of T cell responses to AZD1222 COVID-19 vaccine. The overall study: Pooling covered second doses at about 4 or about 12 weeks. Findings and limits, study-wide: The donor cohort was predominantly white British with a female majority, and clonal diversity may have been underestimated. Dominant CD4 TCR responses targeted spike regions 160-218 and 743-854.

Germline V gives CDR1 SNHLY, CDR2 FYNNEI. The CDR3 runs 14 residues. V shed 9 bases and J 2 bases; nucleotides not matched to a gene: 7. Comment on this clone: The antigen remains unidentified.

Here immunoSEQ multiplex PCR was the method, and the copy in TCRdb shows in-frame clones only, minus some. The table lists 90,000 to 140,000 clones, over 75% of them singletons. Sequencing used peripheral blood, obtained on day 0 of AZD1222 vaccination. The V and J genes are TRBV2 and TRBJ2-3; the match to TRBD1 covers 8 bases. This TCR came from an adult in good health. CDR3 in DNA: TGTGCCAGTGGTCAGGGGGCTTACACAGATACGCAGTATTTT. This gives the protein CASGQGAYTDTQYF.